A single sample is the source of the 14 T cell receptor beta chains below, sequenced in a study of T cells in Graves' hyperthyroidism and ophthalmopathy. TCR beta CDR3 region amplification was performed from RNA transcripts. HTBI primers were employed in a first-round RT-PCR of the TCR CDR3. TCRdb fed the multiplex PCR reads into MiXCR, producing one record per CDR3 protein. The table has roughly 550,000 distinct CDR3 sequences, 15% to 20% seen once. The sequenced material came from blood. The receptors were sampled from a woman in her thirties with Graves' ophthalmopathy.

Only a few counts were recorded for this clonotype. The V call is TRBV19, the J call TRBJ2-1; no firm D call. Germline V lookup: CDR1 LNHDA, CDR2 SQIVND (reference sequence). V lost 1 base to trimming and J lost 7 bases, with 14 bases between them. The length of the CDR3 is 15 residues. CDR3 sequence reads: CASSIVQSQSNEQFF. CDR3 DNA: TGTGCCAGTAGTATAGTACAGTCCCAAAGTAATGAGCAGTTCTTC.

This clonotype was observed many times. The V gene is TRBV20-1, the J gene TRBJ2-3, with TRBD2 matching over 8 bases. In germline, CDR1 is DFQATT, CDR2 SNEGSKA (reference sequence). This CDR3 has 15 amino acids. J was trimmed by 0 bases and V by 1 base; bases with no gene match: 3. DNA for the CDR3: TGCAGTGCTAGAGGTCTAGCGGGCAGCACAGATACGCAGTATTTT. This translates into CSARGLAGSTDTQYF.

Ten or more counts support this clonotype. CDR3: CSARDPDEDNEQFF. The CDR3 DNA reads TGCAGTGCTAGAGATCCAGACGAGGACAATGAGCAGTTCTTC. The chain links TRBV20-1 to TRBJ2-1, with D unclear. The CDR3 has 14 amino acids. V lost 0 bases, J lost 5 bases, and 11 bases lay in between. The germline gives CDR1 DFQATT, CDR2 SNEGSKA (reference sequence).

This clonotype was seen more than once but under ten times. Its ends do not fully match the called genes, so a read error is possible. V usage is TRBV14 and J usage is TRBJ2-3, with D unclear. The CDR3 totals 14 residues. CDR1 is SGHDN, CDR2 FVKESK, per germline. CDR3 residues: CASSQGYNTDTQYF. In nucleotides, the CDR3 is TGTGCCAGCAGCCAAGGGTACAACACAGATACACAGTATTTT. The complete variable domain, with remaining parts taken from reference TRBV14 and TRBJ2-3, reads EAGVTQFPSHSVIEKGQTVTLRCDPISGHDNLYWYRRVMGKEIKFLLHFVKESKQDESGMPNNRFLAERTGGTYSTLKVQPAELEDSGVYFCASSQGYNTDTQYFGPGTRLTVL.

The chain combines TRBV28 with TRBJ1-5; 11 bases line up with TRBD1. V lost 6 bases to trimming and J lost 11 bases; unmatched junction nucleotides: 12. This CDR3 contains 15 residues. Per germline, CDR1 MDHEN and CDR2 SYDVKM. CDR3 sequence: CASRDRGQGYIAQHF. The CDR3 DNA is TGTGCCAGCAGGGACAGGGGGCAGGGGTACATAGCCCAGCATTTT.

This clonotype was observed a handful of times. CDR3 coding DNA: TGTGCCAGCAGCCCCCAAGCTATTGGGAACACCGGGGAGCTGTTTTTT. Its translation: CASSPQAIGNTGELFF. The rearrangement joins TRBV9 to TRBJ2-2, with D unclear. Germline V gives CDR1 SGDLS, CDR2 YYNGEE. The CDR3 has 16 residues. V was cut by 4 bases and J by 1 base, with 14 bases left in between.

V and J are TRBV6-6 and TRBJ2-7, with 9 bases that match TRBD1. V was clipped by 0 bases and J by 6 bases; unmatched bases: 6. The length of the CDR3 is 15 residues. Germline-derived CDR1 and CDR2 are MNHNY and SVGAGI (reference sequence). The CDR3 sequence is CASSYSGTGLAEQYF. CDR3 nucleotide sequence: TGTGCCAGCAGTTACTCCGGGACAGGGTTAGCCGAGCAGTACTTC.

This clonotype has ten or more counts. The chain recombines TRBV20-1 with TRBJ2-7; 12 bases map to TRBD2. The CDR3 consists of 12 residues. Germline CDR1 reads DFQATT; CDR2 reads SNEGSKA (reference sequence). V shed 2 bases, J shed 10 bases, and the junction held 3 bases outside the gene matches. In DNA form, the CDR3 reads TGCAGTGCTAGACTGACTAGCGGGAGTCAGTACTTC. It codes for CSARLTSGSQYF.

This clonotype was seen at least ten times. V gene TRBV7-9 combines with J gene TRBJ2-3, with 9 nucleotides matching TRBD2. Germline trimming cut 0 bases from V and 2 bases from J; bases unmatched to any gene: 3. There are 16 residues in the CDR3. Germline CDR1 and CDR2: SEHNR and FQNEAQ (reference sequence). Here the CDR3 reads CASSLATSGSTDTQYF. DNA for the CDR3: TGTGCCAGCAGCTTAGCGACTAGCGGCTCCACAGATACGCAGTATTTT.

This clonotype showed up many times. The J gene is TRBJ2-2, the V gene TRBV12-3 or TRBV12-4; no firm D call. The V end lost 7 bases, the J end lost 5 bases, and 14 bases lay between the germline ends. This CDR3 has 14 residues. Here the CDR3 reads CASILAARTGELFF. CDR3 nucleotides: TGTGCCAGCATACTTGCGGCTCGAACCGGGGAGCTGTTTTTT.

In its sample, this clonotype was seen many times. CDR3 sequence: CASSFGEGTDTQYF. The DNA of the CDR3 is TGTGCCAGCAGTTTTGGCGAGGGCACAGATACGCAGTATTTT. The chain is built from TRBV28 and TRBJ2-3; D gene unclear. Germline V CDR1 and CDR2: MDHEN, SYDVKM. This CDR3 is built from 14 residues. The ends were cut back, 3 bases at V and 1 base at J, with 8 bases in the middle.

This clonotype appeared many times. The genes are TRBV7-3 and TRBJ2-1; 9 bases are shared with TRBD2. CDR1 and CDR2 (germline): SGHTA, FQGTGA. The CDR3 has 15 residues. J gave up 4 bases and V 5 bases, and 6 bases lay outside the gene matches. The CDR3 sequence is CASSPVAGEYNEQFF. The CDR3, as DNA: TGTGCCAGCAGCCCTGTAGCGGGAGAGTACAATGAGCAGTTCTTC.

The chain combines TRBV6-2 or TRBV6-3 with TRBJ2-2; possibly TRBD2 for D (6 bases). This CDR3 has 13 amino acids. The ends were cut back, 7 bases at V and 4 bases at J, with 10 bases in the middle. The germline V gene encodes CDR1 MNHEY and CDR2 SVGEGT. The CDR3 is CASTDYITGELFF. Here the CDR3 DNA reads TGTGCCAGCACGGACTATATCACCGGGGAGCTGTTTTTT.

This clonotype was picked up many times. This chain links TRBV6-1 with TRBJ1-5; no definite D call. Germline assignment: CDR1 MNHNS and CDR2 SASEGT. Trimming left V 1 base short and J 6 bases short, with 10 bases between. The CDR3 contains 14 residues. The CDR3 spells CASSEGRVAQPQHF. DNA of the CDR3: TGTGCCAGCAGTGAAGGGAGGGTGGCTCAGCCCCAGCATTTT.